The source of this T cell receptor (beta chain) is a study of regulatory T cells in long-lasting Graves disease. Across the study: Patients newly diagnosed with Graves' had been on antithyroid drugs for under 3 months. Study-level findings and limits: Persistent Graves' disease cases displayed lower TCR diversity than newly diagnosed ones.

Sequencing libraries for TCR beta were prepared with iRepertoire HTBI primers and Arm-PCR of CDR3 regions. TCRdb reprocessed the multiplex PCR reads with MiXCR, giving one entry per CDR3 protein. The table records approximately 400,000 distinct CDR3 sequences, around 16% of them present only once. The CDR3 has 13 residues. The germline V gene encodes CDR1 LNHDA and CDR2 SQIVND (reference sequence). Trimming removed 6 bases from V and 6 bases from J, with 14 bases in between. Indicated time point: newly diagnosed GD, antithyroid drugs for less than 3 months. RNA extracted from PBMCs served as the sequencing template. Diagnosing Graves' disease relied on the American Thyroid Association guidelines. This clonotype appeared many times. Its target is unknown. These data were also reused for a study on T cells in Graves' hyperthyroidism and ophthalmopathy. That report adds: Patients were aged 18 to 65, had disease duration under 2 months, and had newly diagnosed hyperthyroidism.

The source is a woman aged 35 to 49 with Graves disease. The sample consisted of peripheral blood mononuclear cells (PBMCs), taken at new diagnosis, from a patient treated with antithyroid drugs. The chain is built from TRBV19 and TRBJ1-1; D ambiguous. CDR3 bases: TGTGCCAGTAGCAGCCGGGCCCTACCTGAAGCTTTCTTT. Amino acids: CASSSRALPEAFF.